This T cell receptor beta chain appears in the sequencing data of a study of T cell changes during pregnancy in multiple sclerosis. Unmatched junction bases numbered 4, after V lost 3 bases and J lost 3 bases. Germline V gene sequence: CDR1 KGHSY, CDR2 FQNENV. The CDR3 totals 15 residues. Generated by immunoSEQ multiplex PCR, the TCRdb table keeps only in-frame clones and is missing some. In the table there are around 49,000 clones, nearly 90% of which are singletons. The origin of this receptor is a female donor in good health, enrolled as a control in a pregnancy study. This material consisted of peripheral blood, taken after pregnancy. The chain uses TRBV16 and TRBJ1-5; 8 bases agree with TRBD1. CDR3 bases: TGTGCCAGCAGCCAGGACAGGGCGGTCAATCAGCCCCAGCATTTT. This gives the protein CASSQDRAVNQPQHF.